The entry that follows covers one T cell receptor beta chain sequence. The sample holds other DNA sequences that translate to the same CDR3. Some clones are missing from TCRdb's copy, which holds only in-frame ones; the method was immunoSEQ multiplex PCR. This sample carries 150,000 to 200,000 clones, roughly 93% of them seen once, and the ten largest clones take roughly 4.3%. The CDR3 loop spans 17 amino acids. Germline CDR1 is SGHRS and CDR2 is YFSETQ. Deletions cut 0 bases from V and 5 bases from J, with 20 bases between. This entry is derived from a study of control samples from healthy donors and cancer patients.

Material for sequencing was blood. The sequence was collected from a woman in her fifties or sixties in good health. The gene calls are TRBV5-1 and TRBJ2-5; D perhaps matches TRBD2 (6 bases). CDR3 nucleotides: TGCGCCAGCAGCTTGGGGGTCGTGCGGCGGGATGGGGAGACCCAGTACTTC. This gives the protein CASSLGVVRRDGETQYF.